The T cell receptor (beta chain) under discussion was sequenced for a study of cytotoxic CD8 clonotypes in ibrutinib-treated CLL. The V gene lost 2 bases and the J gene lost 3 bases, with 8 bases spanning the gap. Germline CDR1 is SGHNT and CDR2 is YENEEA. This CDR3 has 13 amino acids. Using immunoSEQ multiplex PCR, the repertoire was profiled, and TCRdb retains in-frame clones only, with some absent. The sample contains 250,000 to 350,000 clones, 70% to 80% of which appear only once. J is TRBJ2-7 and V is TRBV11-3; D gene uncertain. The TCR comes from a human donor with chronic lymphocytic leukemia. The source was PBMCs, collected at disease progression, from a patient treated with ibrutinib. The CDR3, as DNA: TGTGCCAGCAGCTTATACGGAGACTACGAGCAGTACTTC. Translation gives CASSLYGDYEQYF. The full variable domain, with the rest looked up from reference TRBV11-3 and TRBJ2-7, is EAGVVQSPRYKIIEKKQPVAFWCNPISGHNTLYWYLQNLGQGPELLIRYENEEAVDDSQLPKDRFSAERLKGVDSTLKIQPAELGDSAVYLCASSLYGDYEQYFGPGTRLTVT.